Listed below are T cell receptor beta chains from one sample, sequenced in a study of blood T cell repertoires in COVID-19. This table comes from immunoSEQ multiplex PCR, and its TCRdb copy is limited to in-frame clones, with some not included. Of more than 150,000 clones listed, around 82% are singletons. Sequences were obtained from PBMCs or T cells enriched from blood (not recorded which). These receptors originate from a man between 35 and 55 years old who had recovered from COVID-19. The CDR3 runs from the conserved cysteine through the conserved F or W. D genes are given only for firm matches. Only part of the rows carry a size: once, few, many, or a class if the clone is expanded.

d_call | j_call | v_call | clone_size | cdr3_aa | cdr3_nt
. | TRBJ2-6 | TRBV30 | . | CAWSAGYWANVLTF | TGTGCCTGGAGCGCAGGGTACTGGGCCAACGTCCTGACTTTC
. | TRBJ2-2 | TRBV14 | . | CASSLLANTGELFF | TGTGCCAGCAGCTTGCTAGCGAACACCGGGGAGCTGTTTTTT
TRBD2 | TRBJ2-2 | TRBV6-1 | . | CASSARDYRPYFTGELFF | TGTGCCAGCAGTGCCCGGGACTATCGTCCTTATTTCACCGGGGAGCTGTTTTTT
TRBD1 | TRBJ1-2 | TRBV3-1/TRBV3-2 | . | CASSPQGGQGYTF | TGTGCCAGCAGCCCCCAGGGGGGTCAAGGCTACACCTTC
TRBD1 | TRBJ2-7 | TRBV27 | . | CASSLSGQLSYEQYF | TGTGCCAGCAGTTTATCGGGACAGCTCTCCTACGAGCAGTACTTC
TRBD2 | TRBJ2-2 | TRBV7-9 | . | CASSLPREPSSVELFF | TGTGCCAGCAGCTTACCGCGGGAGCCTTCTTCGGTGGAGCTGTTTTTT
. | TRBJ2-3 | TRBV15 | . | CATSRGVDTQYF | TGTGCCACCAGCAGAGGAGTCGATACGCAGTATTTT
. | TRBJ1-5 | TRBV7-9 | . | CASSLTVGEGNQPQHF | TGTGCCAGCAGCTTGACGGTCGGAGAGGGCAATCAGCCCCAGCATTTT
. | TRBJ1-5 | TRBV24-1 | . | CATSDGLNQPQHF | TGTGCCACCAGTGATGGCCTTAATCAGCCCCAGCATTTT
TRBD1 | TRBJ1-1 | TRBV4-1 | few | CASSERAGQLEAFF | TGCGCCAGCAGCGAAAGGGCGGGACAGTTGGAGGCTTTCTTT
TRBD1 | TRBJ2-1 | TRBV11-3 | . | CASSLGGTEYNEQFF | TGTGCCAGCAGCTTAGGTGGGACAGAATACAATGAGCAGTTCTTC
TRBD1 | TRBJ2-2 | TRBV18 | . | CASSPGTGATGELFF | TGTGCCAGCTCACCAGGGACAGGGGCAACCGGGGAGCTGTTTTTT
TRBD2 | TRBJ2-7 | TRBV29-1 | . | CSVVWAGMGLGEYYEQYF | TGCAGCGTCGTATGGGCAGGGATGGGACTAGGTGAATACTACGAGCAGTACTTC
. | TRBJ2-5 | TRBV5-5 | . | CASSIPGLQQETQYF | TGTGCCAGCAGCATACCGGGACTGCAACAAGAGACCCAGTACTTC
TRBD1 | TRBJ2-7 | TRBV10-1 | . | CASSESGTGSYEQYF | TGCGCCAGCAGTGAGTCGGGGACAGGGAGCTACGAGCAGTACTTC
. | TRBJ2-2 | TRBV5-1 | . | CASSLEGSGYTNTGELFF | TGCGCCAGCAGCTTGGAGGGTAGCGGATATACGAACACCGGGGAGCTGTTTTTT
TRBD2 | TRBJ2-7 | TRBV28 | . | CASSFSGRAREQYF | TGTGCCAGCAGTTTTAGCGGGAGGGCCCGGGAGCAGTACTTC
TRBD1 | TRBJ2-5 | TRBV18 | . | CASSPGQGQLETQYF | TGTGCCAGCTCACCGGGACAGGGGCAACTAGAGACCCAGTACTTC